The entry below describes one T cell receptor beta chain. The V gene's germline CDR1 is MDHEN and CDR2 SYDVKM. The J segment lost 3 bases and the V segment lost 4 bases, leaving 5 bases of the junction unmatched. The CDR3 covers 15 residues. The data were produced by immunoSEQ multiplex PCR, yet TCRdb's version contains in-frame clones alone and is incomplete. This table has around 180,000 clones, 80% to 90% appearing once. This entry is derived from a study of T cell responses to AZD1222 COVID-19 vaccine. Specimen: peripheral blood, collected on day 0 of AZD1222 vaccination. This sequence originates from an adult in good health. V gene TRBV28 combines with J gene TRBJ2-7; TRBD2 agrees at 11 bases. In nucleotides, the CDR3 is TGTGCCAGCAGTTCACCCCTAGCGGGGGGCTACGAGCAGTACTTC. It encodes CASSSPLAGGYEQYF.